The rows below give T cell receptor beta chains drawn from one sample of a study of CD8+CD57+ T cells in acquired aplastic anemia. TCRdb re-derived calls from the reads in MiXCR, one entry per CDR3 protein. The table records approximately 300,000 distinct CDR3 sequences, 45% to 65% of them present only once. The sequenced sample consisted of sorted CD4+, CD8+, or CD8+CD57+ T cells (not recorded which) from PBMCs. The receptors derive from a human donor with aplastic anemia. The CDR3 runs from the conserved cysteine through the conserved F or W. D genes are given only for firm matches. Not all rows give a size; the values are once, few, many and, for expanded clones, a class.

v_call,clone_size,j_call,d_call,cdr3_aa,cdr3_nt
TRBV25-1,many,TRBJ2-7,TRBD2,CASSEVGTSGYEQYF,TGTGCCAGCAGTGAAGTGGGGACTAGCGGCTACGAGCAGTACTTC
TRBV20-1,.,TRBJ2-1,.,CSAIGGTYNEQFF,TGCAGTGCTATTGGCGGGACCTACAATGAGCAGTTCTTC
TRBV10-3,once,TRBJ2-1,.,CAISEVGSYNEQFF,TGTGCCATCAGTGAGGTCGGCTCCTACAATGAGCAGTTCTTC
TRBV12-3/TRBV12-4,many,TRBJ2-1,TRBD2,CATQTSGDHNEQFF,TGTGCCACCCAGACTAGCGGGGATCACAATGAGCAGTTCTTC
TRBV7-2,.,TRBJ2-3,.,CASSFRLVAVADTQYF,TGTGCCAGCAGCTTTAGGTTGGTAGCAGTGGCAGATACGCAGTATTTT
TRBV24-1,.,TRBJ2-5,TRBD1,CATSDLETGRQETQYF,TGTGCCACCAGTGATTTGGAGACAGGGCGGCAAGAGACCCAGTACTTC
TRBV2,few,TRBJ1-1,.,CASSERANTEAFF,TGTGCCAGCAGTGAAAGGGCGAACACTGAAGCTTTCTTT
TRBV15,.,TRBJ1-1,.,CATVWGSLNTEAFF,TGTGCCACCGTGTGGGGGTCCTTGAACACTGAAGCTTTCTTT
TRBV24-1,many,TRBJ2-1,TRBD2,CATSDGGGNEQFF,TGTGCCACCAGTGATGGGGGGGGCAATGAGCAGTTCTTC
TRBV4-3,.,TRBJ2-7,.,CASTSASVSYEQYF,TGCGCCAGCACCAGCGCTTCTGTATCCTACGAGCAGTACTTC
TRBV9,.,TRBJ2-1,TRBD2,CASSVGPLGRGNNEQFF,TGTGCCAGCAGCGTAGGCCCCTTGGGGCGGGGGAACAATGAGCAGTTCTTC
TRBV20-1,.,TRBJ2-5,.,CSAGGEAQETQYF,TGCAGTGCAGGGGGGGAGGCCCAAGAGACCCAGTACTTC
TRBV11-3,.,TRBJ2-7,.,CASSLATVFQYF,TGTGCCAGCAGCTTAGCGACAGTTTTCCAGTACTTC
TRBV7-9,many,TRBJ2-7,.,CASSRRLGSSYEQYF,TGTGCCAGCAGCCGTCGTTTGGGGAGCTCCTACGAGCAGTACTTC
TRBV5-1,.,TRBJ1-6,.,CASSFSGDDSPLHF,TGCGCCAGCAGCTTCTCAGGGGACGACTCACCCCTCCACTTT
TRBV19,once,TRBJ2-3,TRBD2,CASSILAGGQNNEQYF,TGTGCCAGTAGTATACTAGCGGGGGGGCAAAACAATGAGCAGTATTTT
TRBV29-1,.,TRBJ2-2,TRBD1,CSVETGYTGELFF,TGCAGCGTTGAGACAGGGTACACCGGGGAGCTGTTTTTT
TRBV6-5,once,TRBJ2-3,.,CASSYSGGPFYTQYF,TGTGCCAGCAGTTACTCGGGCGGACCCTTTTATACGCAGTATTTT
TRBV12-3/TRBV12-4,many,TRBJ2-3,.,CASSYRTSTDTQYF,TGTGCCAGCAGCTATCGGACCAGCACAGATACGCAGTATTTT
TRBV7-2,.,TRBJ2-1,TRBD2,CASSISGGRYNEQFF,TGTGCCAGCAGCATCTCGGGAGGGCGCTACAATGAGCAGTTCTTC
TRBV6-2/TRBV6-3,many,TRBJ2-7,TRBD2,CASSPIGLGLADYEQYF,TGTGCCAGCAGTCCCATCGGCCTCGGACTAGCAGATTACGAGCAGTACTTC
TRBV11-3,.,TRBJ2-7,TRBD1,CASSSSGQGVYEQYF,TGTGCCAGCAGCTCCTCGGGACAGGGGGTTTACGAGCAGTACTTC
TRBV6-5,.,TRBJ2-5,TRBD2,CASSLAGWETQYF,TGTGCCAGCAGCTTAGCGGGCTGGGAGACCCAGTACTTC
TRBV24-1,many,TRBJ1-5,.,CATSGLGTDSNQPQHF,TGTGCCACCAGTGGCCTGGGGACGGATAGCAATCAGCCCCAGCATTTT
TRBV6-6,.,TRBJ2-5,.,CASSYAEYQETQYF,TGTGCCAGCAGTTACGCAGAATATCAAGAGACCCAGTACTTC
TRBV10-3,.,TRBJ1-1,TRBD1,CAISDLQGNTEASF,TGTGCCATCAGTGACTTACAGGGGAACACTGAAGCTTCCTTT
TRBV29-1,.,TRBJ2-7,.,CSLNGGGYEQYF,TGCAGCTTAAACGGGGGTGGCTACGAGCAGTACTTC
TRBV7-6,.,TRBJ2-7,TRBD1,CASSLEGGLTTYEQYF,TGTGCCAGCAGCTTAGAAGGGGGCTTGACGACCTACGAGCAGTACTTC
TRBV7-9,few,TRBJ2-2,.,CASSRVVGTGELFF,TGTGCCAGCAGCCGGGTCGTAGGAACCGGGGAGCTGTTTTTT
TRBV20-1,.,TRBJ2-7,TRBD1,CSATGQGYEQYF,TGCAGTGCTACCGGACAGGGCTACGAGCAGTACTTC
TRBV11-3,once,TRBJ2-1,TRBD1,CASTFTGTGDNEQFF,TGTGCCAGCACATTTACCGGGACAGGGGACAATGAGCAGTTCTTC
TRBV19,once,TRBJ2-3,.,CAPDAPSTDTQYF,TGTGCCCCGGACGCGCCGAGCACAGATACGCAGTATTTT
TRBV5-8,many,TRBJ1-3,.,CASSWGGGSPRSGNTIYF,TGTGCCAGCAGCTGGGGGGGAGGGAGTCCCCGCTCTGGAAACACCATATATTTT
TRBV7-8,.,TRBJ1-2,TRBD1,CASSPNRGLNYGYTF,TGTGCCAGCAGCCCAAACAGGGGGCTGAACTATGGCTACACCTTC
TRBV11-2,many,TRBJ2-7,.,CASSPGGIYEQYF,TGTGCCAGCAGCCCCGGCGGGATTTACGAGCAGTACTTC
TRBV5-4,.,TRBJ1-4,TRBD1,CASSLDRGNEKLFF,TGTGCCAGCAGCCTGGACAGGGGTAATGAAAAACTGTTTTTT
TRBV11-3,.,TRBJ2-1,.,CASSFGGIRNEQFF,TGTGCCAGCAGCTTTGGCGGGATTAGGAATGAGCAGTTCTTC
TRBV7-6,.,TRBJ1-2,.,CASSSKPTDANYGYTF,TGTGCCAGCAGCTCCAAACCGACGGATGCTAACTATGGCTACACCTTC
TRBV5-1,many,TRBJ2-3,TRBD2,CASSLGTSADTQYF,TGCGCCAGCAGCTTGGGGACTAGCGCAGATACGCAGTATTTT
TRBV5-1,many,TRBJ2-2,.,CASSRDLPTGELFF,TGCGCCAGCAGTCGGGACTTACCCACCGGGGAGCTGTTTTTT
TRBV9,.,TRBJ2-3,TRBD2,CASSFSGGAADTQYF,TGTGCCAGCAGTTTTAGCGGGGGGGCCGCAGATACGCAGTATTTT
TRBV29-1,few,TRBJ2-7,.,CSAAAPRGYEQYF,TGCAGCGCTGCCGCTCCGCGGGGATACGAGCAGTACTTC
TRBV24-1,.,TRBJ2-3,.,CATSATVSPTDTQYF,TGTGCCACCTCTGCTACGGTAAGCCCCACAGATACGCAGTATTTT
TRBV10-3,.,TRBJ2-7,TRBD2,CAISEEGSGGSPSYEQYF,TGTGCCATCAGTGAAGAAGGTAGCGGGGGGTCCCCCTCCTACGAGCAGTACTTC
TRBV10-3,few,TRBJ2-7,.,CAISGGPPSYEQYF,TGTGCCATCAGTGGCGGGCCTCCCTCCTACGAGCAGTACTTC
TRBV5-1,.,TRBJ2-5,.,CASSPEMSEGYF,TGCGCCAGCAGCCCGGAGATGTCGGAGGGGTACTTC